A single sample gave rise to the 8 T cell receptor beta chains below, sequenced in a study of blood T cells in healthy people across ages. Next came a second PCR, run for about 7 to 12 cycles, which used a sample-barcoded 5' primer along with a J-beta primer mix. TCRdb reprocessed the 5' RACE reads via MiXCR and lists one record per CDR3 protein. The repertoire holds nearly 800,000 distinct CDR3 sequences, with around 50% as singletons. Sample: blood. The receptors stem from a man in his forties in good health.

The V gene is TRBV5-1, the J gene TRBJ2-3; 14 bases align to TRBD2. The CDR3 length is 17 residues. V gave up 4 bases and J gave up 2 bases; unmatched junction bases: 6. Germline-derived CDR1 and CDR2 are SGHRS and YFSETQ. In DNA, the CDR3 is TGCGCCAGCAGCACGGGACTAGCGGGGGACTACACAGATACGCAGTATTTT. Protein product: CASSTGLAGDYTDTQYF.

This sequence joins TRBV29-1 and TRBJ2-1; D is perhaps TRBD2 (5 bases). The CDR3 is 12 amino acids. From germline, CDR1 is SQVTM and CDR2 ANQGSEA. V lost 4 bases, J lost 3 bases, and 7 bases lay in between. For the CDR3, the DNA is TGCAGCGTTGTTCGGGGCTACAATGAGCAGTTCTTC. It yields the protein CSVVRGYNEQFF.

This clonotype occurred a few times. The chain carries TRBV29-1 and TRBJ2-7; 8 bases are shared with TRBD1. Germline V lookup: CDR1 SQVTM, CDR2 ANQGSEA. This CDR3 contains 14 residues. V lost 5 bases and J lost 4; bases outside the gene matches: 10. CDR3 sequence (DNA): TGCAGCGTTTCCGGACAGGGTAGCATGTACGAGCAGTACTTC. This sequence encodes CSVSGQGSMYEQYF.

The chain joins TRBV28 to TRBJ2-1, with TRBD1 matching 9 bases. The J segment lost 5 bases and the V segment lost 5 bases, leaving 7 bases of the junction unmatched. Germline V gives CDR1 MDHEN, CDR2 SYDVKM. This CDR3 region has 15 residues. The CDR3 sequence is CASSPPGQGDNEQFF. The DNA of the CDR3 is TGTGCCAGCAGTCCTCCGGGACAGGGTGACAATGAGCAGTTCTTC. Full variable domain (remainder filled in from reference TRBV28 and TRBJ2-1): DVKVTQSSRYLVKRTGEKVFLECVQDMDHENMFWYRQDPGLGLRLIYFSYDVKMKEKGDIPEGYSVSREKKERFSLILESASTNQTSMYLCASSPPGQGDNEQFFGPGTRLTVL.

This clonotype showed up just a few times. V usage is TRBV7-3 and J usage is TRBJ2-1; no definite D call. V was trimmed by 4 bases and J by 7 bases, leaving 11 bases between them. The CDR3 totals 13 residues. CDR1 is SGHTA, CDR2 FQGTGA, per germline. The CDR3, as DNA: TGTGCCAGCAGCTCCGTCAACTTAAATGAGCAGTTCTTC. Protein: CASSSVNLNEQFF. The variable domain in full, with the rest retrieved from reference TRBV7-3 and TRBJ2-1, is GAGVSQTPSNKVTEKGKYVELRCDPISGHTALYWYRQSLGQGPEFLIYFQGTGAADDSGLPNDRFFAVRPEGSVSTLKIQRTERGDSAVYLCASSSVNLNEQFFGPGTRLTVL.

The chain is built from TRBV20-1 and TRBJ2-3; 9 nucleotides agree with TRBD2. The ends lost 2 bases at V and 1 base at J; junction bases unmatched: 1. CDR3 length equals 14 residues. Germline CDR1 is DFQATT and CDR2 is SNEGSKA (reference sequence). CDR3 region: CSARWTSGTDTQYF. Here the CDR3 DNA reads TGCAGTGCTAGATGGACTAGCGGCACAGATACGCAGTATTTT.

V usage is TRBV12-3 or TRBV12-4 and J usage is TRBJ1-1; a weak D match, TRBD1 (6 bases). This CDR3 is 15 amino acids long. V lost 3 bases, J lost 2 bases, and 13 bases lay in between. DNA of the CDR3: TGTGCCAGCAGTTTTCTGGGGGGCGGTAACACTGAAGCTTTCTTT. Translating gives CASSFLGGGNTEAFF.

The chain combines TRBV10-2 with TRBJ2-4; TRBD2 agrees at 10 bases. The better agreement between TRBJ2-7 and the DNA end casts doubt on the J call. This CDR3 has 15 amino acids. CDR1 is WSHSY, CDR2 SAAADI, per germline. The CDR3 DNA is TGCGCCAGCAGTGACCGCGCTAGCGGGAGCTACGAGCAGTACTTC. Amino acid sequence: CASSDRASGSYEQYF.